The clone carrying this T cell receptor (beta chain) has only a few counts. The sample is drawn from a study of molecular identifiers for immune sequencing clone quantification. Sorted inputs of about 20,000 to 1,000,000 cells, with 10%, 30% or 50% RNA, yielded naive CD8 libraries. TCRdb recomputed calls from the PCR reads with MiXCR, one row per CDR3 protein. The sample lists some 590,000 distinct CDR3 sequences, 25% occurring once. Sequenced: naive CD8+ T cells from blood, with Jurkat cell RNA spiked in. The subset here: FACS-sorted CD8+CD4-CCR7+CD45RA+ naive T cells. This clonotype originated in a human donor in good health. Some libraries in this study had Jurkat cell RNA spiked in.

The chain's CDR3 is CATSPVGDTFTDTQYF. The CDR3 bases are TGTGCCACCAGTCCGGTAGGGGACACCTTCACAGATACGCAGTATTTT. The chain combines TRBV24-1 with TRBJ2-3; a weak D match, TRBD1 (6 bases). This CDR3 comprises 16 residues. The V end was cut by 6 bases, the J end by 2 bases, with 17 bases between. Germline CDR1 reads KGHDR; CDR2 reads SFDVKD.